This T cell receptor (beta chain) appears in the sequencing data of a study of blood T cell repertoires in COVID-19. Study information: From the United States, Italy and Spain came samples of acute and convalescent COVID-19.

Assay used: immunoSEQ multiplex PCR; TCRdb lists only in-frame clones, some missing. The table includes under 200,000 clones, around 90% detected once. V shed 0 bases and J 7 bases; nucleotides not matched to a gene: 11. Germline V lookup: CDR1 ENHRY, CDR2 SYGVKD. This CDR3 is built from 18 residues. This clone counts as medium-sized. The sample consisted of peripheral blood. The chain joins TRBV10-3 to TRBJ2-1; 11 positions agree with TRBD1. This clonotype was obtained from a man aged 55 to 70 with active or convalescent COVID-19. The CDR3 spells CAISESGLPGQGDNEQFF. Written as DNA, the CDR3 is TGTGCCATCAGTGAGTCAGGTTTGCCGGGACAGGGGGATAATGAGCAGTTCTTC.